This T cell receptor (beta chain) emerged from a study of sequential checkpoint blockade in melanoma. V shed 6 bases, J shed 3 bases, and the junction held 3 bases outside the gene matches. Germline CDR1 MNHEY, CDR2 SMNVEV (reference sequence). CDR3 length equals 14 residues. Measured with immunoSEQ multiplex PCR; TCRdb has only the in-frame clones, and not every one. Here the sample spans some 15,000 clones, approximately 93% being singletons. Documented treatment: randomized to nivolumab then ipilimumab (arm A) or the reverse (arm B). Patients had received no earlier DNA-damaging chemotherapy. From thawed PBMCs, live CD3+CD8+ cells negative for CD19 and CD56 were sorted.

The receptor was derived from a human donor with melanoma. The material sequenced was CD8+ T cells sorted from blood (inferred from file names), taken from a patient given nivolumab and ipilimumab in sequence. The V gene is TRBV27, the J gene TRBJ2-7; 12 bases align to TRBD2. CDR3 coding DNA: TGTGCCAGCAGCGGACTAGCGGGATACTACGAGCAGTACTTC. It encodes CASSGLAGYYEQYF.